This is a list of T cell receptor beta chains from one sample in a study of blood T cell repertoires in COVID-19. The table came from immunoSEQ multiplex PCR; TCRdb's copy has only in-frame clones and leaves some out. The repertoire consists of 100,000 to 150,000 clones, with over 65% occurring once and the leading ten covering under 0.95%. Sequenced: peripheral blood. These receptors all stem from a human donor with acute or convalescent COVID-19. The donor label of this sample is uncertain. CDR3s include the opening cysteine and the closing phenylalanine or tryptophan. The D gene is left open where the match is weak. Where a row states a size, it is once, few, many or the class of an expanded clone; other rows omit it.

d_gene: -; v_gene: TRBV3-1/TRBV3-2; abundance: few; j_gene: TRBJ1-1; CDR3aa: CASNLRGLMNTEAFF; CDR3nt: TGTGCCAGCAACTTAAGGGGACTGATGAACACTGAAGCTTTCTTT
d_gene: TRBD1; v_gene: TRBV28; abundance: -; j_gene: TRBJ1-6; CDR3aa: CASTRGQGDSPLHF; CDR3nt: TGTGCCAGCACTCGAGGACAGGGGGATTCACCCCTCCACTTT
d_gene: -; v_gene: TRBV5-6; abundance: -; j_gene: TRBJ1-3; CDR3aa: CASSSRGPGNTIYF; CDR3nt: TGTGCCAGCAGCAGTAGGGGTCCCGGAAACACCATATATTTT
d_gene: -; v_gene: TRBV11-2; abundance: many; j_gene: TRBJ1-3; CDR3aa: CASSTNLGDTIYF; CDR3nt: TGTGCCAGCAGCACCAACTTAGGAGACACCATATATTTT
d_gene: -; v_gene: TRBV6-5; abundance: -; j_gene: TRBJ2-1; CDR3aa: CATSGPYNEQFF; CDR3nt: TGTGCCACCTCTGGGCCCTACAATGAGCAGTTCTTC
d_gene: TRBD2; v_gene: TRBV5-4; abundance: -; j_gene: TRBJ2-5; CDR3aa: CASSPGLAGGRETQYF; CDR3nt: TGTGCCAGCAGCCCAGGACTAGCGGGGGGTAGGGAGACCCAGTACTTC
d_gene: -; v_gene: TRBV12-3/TRBV12-4; abundance: once; j_gene: TRBJ2-3; CDR3aa: CASSFRRVDTQYF; CDR3nt: TGTGCCAGCAGTTTTAGGCGGGTAGATACGCAGTATTTT
d_gene: TRBD2; v_gene: TRBV30; abundance: -; j_gene: TRBJ2-3; CDR3aa: CAWSVGVGRGDGDTQYF; CDR3nt: TGTGCCTGGAGTGTGGGAGTGGGGCGGGGGGACGGAGATACGCAGTATTTT
d_gene: -; v_gene: TRBV2; abundance: many; j_gene: TRBJ1-2; CDR3aa: CASSEGWGVGYTF; CDR3nt: TGTGCCAGCAGTGAAGGTTGGGGGGTCGGCTACACCTTC
d_gene: TRBD1; v_gene: TRBV6-5; abundance: -; j_gene: TRBJ2-7; CDR3aa: CASSWGGQGSAQYF; CDR3nt: TGTGCCAGCAGTTGGGGGGGACAGGGAAGCGCGCAGTACTTC
d_gene: TRBD1; v_gene: TRBV30; abundance: few; j_gene: TRBJ1-6; CDR3aa: CAWSNTVGQINSPLHF; CDR3nt: TGTGCCTGGTCTAATACAGTGGGACAGATTAATTCACCCCTCCACTTT
d_gene: -; v_gene: TRBV9; abundance: -; j_gene: TRBJ1-2; CDR3aa: CASRGLYGYTF; CDR3nt: TGTGCCAGCCGGGGTCTCTATGGCTACACCTTC
d_gene: TRBD1; v_gene: TRBV19; abundance: -; j_gene: TRBJ2-7; CDR3aa: CASSWTGSYEQYF; CDR3nt: TGTGCCAGTAGTTGGACAGGCTCCTACGAGCAGTACTTC
d_gene: TRBD1; v_gene: TRBV2; abundance: few; j_gene: TRBJ1-5; CDR3aa: CASSEASRTGHQPQHF; CDR3nt: TGTGCCAGCAGTGAAGCGTCCCGGACAGGGCATCAGCCCCAGCATTTT
d_gene: TRBD1; v_gene: TRBV10-2; abundance: -; j_gene: TRBJ1-1; CDR3aa: CASSEAHRGRGTEAFF; CDR3nt: TGCGCCAGCAGTGAGGCCCACAGGGGTAGGGGCACTGAAGCTTTCTTT
d_gene: -; v_gene: TRBV7-8; abundance: -; j_gene: TRBJ1-6; CDR3aa: CASSSAGFGSPLHF; CDR3nt: TGTGCCAGCTCGTCGGCAGGGTTCGGCTCACCCCTCCACTTT
d_gene: TRBD2; v_gene: TRBV19; abundance: -; j_gene: TRBJ2-1; CDR3aa: CASSKARGRGTYNEQFF; CDR3nt: TGTGCCAGTAGTAAGGCGAGAGGGCGGGGGACCTACAATGAGCAGTTCTTC
d_gene: -; v_gene: TRBV18; abundance: few; j_gene: TRBJ2-2; CDR3aa: CASSHETTGELFF; CDR3nt: TGTGCCAGCTCACACGAGACAACCGGGGAGCTGTTTTTT
d_gene: -; v_gene: TRBV5-1; abundance: -; j_gene: TRBJ1-4; CDR3aa: CASSYRATNEKLFF; CDR3nt: TGCGCCAGCAGCTACAGGGCAACTAATGAAAAACTGTTTTTT
d_gene: -; v_gene: TRBV27; abundance: few; j_gene: TRBJ1-5; CDR3aa: CASSLGLYSNQPQHF; CDR3nt: TGTGCCAGCAGTTTGGGACTTTATAGCAATCAGCCCCAGCATTTT
d_gene: -; v_gene: TRBV2; abundance: -; j_gene: TRBJ2-4; CDR3aa: CASSENTLAKNIQYF; CDR3nt: TGTGCCAGCAGTGAAAACACCTTAGCCAAAAACATTCAGTACTTC
d_gene: -; v_gene: TRBV5-5; abundance: once; j_gene: TRBJ1-5; CDR3aa: CASSFTGLQNQPQHF; CDR3nt: TGTGCCAGCAGCTTTACAGGGCTCCAAAATCAGCCCCAGCATTTT
d_gene: -; v_gene: TRBV24-1; abundance: -; j_gene: TRBJ2-3; CDR3aa: CATSKAGLPDTQYF; CDR3nt: TGTGCCACCAGTAAGGCCGGGTTGCCAGATACGCAGTATTTT
d_gene: -; v_gene: TRBV4-2; abundance: -; j_gene: TRBJ1-1; CDR3aa: CASRRGNTEAFF; CDR3nt: TGTGCCAGCAGGCGGGGGAACACTGAAGCTTTCTTT
d_gene: -; v_gene: TRBV12-3/TRBV12-4; abundance: -; j_gene: TRBJ1-1; CDR3aa: CASSFRGRTEAFF; CDR3nt: TGTGCCAGCAGTTTTAGGGGCAGGACTGAAGCTTTCTTT
d_gene: -; v_gene: TRBV6-5; abundance: -; j_gene: TRBJ1-3; CDR3aa: CATSTRSSGNTIYF; CDR3nt: TGTGCCACCTCGACACGCTCCTCTGGAAACACCATATATTTT
d_gene: -; v_gene: TRBV18; abundance: -; j_gene: TRBJ1-2; CDR3aa: CASSPRGTNYGYTF; CDR3nt: TGTGCCAGCTCACCCAGGGGAACGAACTATGGCTACACCTTC